A single sample is the source of the 10 T cell receptor beta chains below, sequenced in a study of T-cell memory formation after mild COVID-19. TCRdb called the 5' RACE reads again in MiXCR, with one record for every CDR3 protein. The sample has 450,000 or so distinct CDR3 sequences, around 25% seen once. The material sequenced was PBMCs or a T cell subset sorted from them (not recorded which). The receptors were gathered from an adult woman who had mild COVID-19 (a few samples of this study predate the infection). Cell type and time point are not known.

This rearrangement joins TRBV10-2 to TRBJ2-6; D is unresolved. The CDR3 runs 15 residues. V lost 6 bases and J lost 2, with 11 bases in between. Per germline, CDR1 WSHSY and CDR2 SAAADI. CDR3 in DNA: TGCGCCAGCAGCCATGGTCGGGCTGGGGCCAACGTCCTGACTTTC. Translated, it gives CASSHGRAGANVLTF.

The genes are TRBV5-5 and TRBJ1-1; 8 nucleotides align to TRBD1. In germline, CDR1 is SGHKS, CDR2 YYEKEE (reference sequence). The V segment lost 2 bases and the J segment 4 bases; nucleotides outside the gene matches: 7. This CDR3 is built from 15 residues. CDR3 DNA sequence: TGTGCCAGCAGCTTTACGTCAGGGGGCGGCACTGAAGCTTTCTTT. It encodes CASSFTSGGGTEAFF.

In its sample, this clonotype was seen a few times. J is TRBJ2-3 and V is TRBV7-3; 12 nucleotides match TRBD2. The CDR3 extends over 20 amino acids. From germline, CDR1 is SGHTA and CDR2 FQGTGA. The V gene end was trimmed by 5 bases and the J gene end by 5 bases; junction bases not matched to a gene: 20. CDR3 sequence (DNA): TGTGCCAGCAGCCCCCAGGCCCCTAGCGGGGGGGGCAGCCGGCGAGATACGCAGTATTTT. Translated: CASSPQAPSGGGSRRDTQYF.

This rearrangement joins TRBV5-1 to TRBJ2-3, with D perhaps given as TRBD1 or TRBD2 (5 bases each). The CDR3 totals 17 residues. Trimming removed 3 bases from V and 2 bases from J, with 19 bases in between. Germline CDR1 is SGHRS and CDR2 is YFSETQ. The CDR3 spells CASSSHRDPEDTDTQYF. CDR3 coding DNA: TGCGCCAGCAGCTCTCACCGGGACCCAGAAGACACAGATACGCAGTATTTT.

This chain joins TRBV7-9 and TRBJ2-5; D call uncertain. V lost 4 bases to trimming and J lost 5 bases, with 14 bases between them. Germline CDR1 is SEHNR and CDR2 is FQNEAQ (reference sequence). There are 14 residues in the CDR3. CDR3 coding DNA: TGTGCCAGCAGCTCGGAATACGGCGAGGAGACCCAGTACTTC. Its protein product is CASSSEYGEETQYF.

This rearrangement joins TRBV5-1 to TRBJ2-2; 7 bases match TRBD1. Trimming took 4 bases from V and 5 from J; bases not matched to a gene: 5. Germline CDR1 SGHRS, CDR2 YFSETQ. The CDR3 totals 14 residues. CDR3 DNA: TGCGCCAGCAGCGACAGGGCTGGGACCGGGGAGCTGTTTTTT. This sequence encodes CASSDRAGTGELFF.

The V call is TRBV7-2, the J call TRBJ2-5; tentatively, D is TRBD2 (6 bases). Germline V gene lookup returns CDR1 SGHTA and CDR2 FQGNSA. With 1 base removed from V and 4 bases from J, the gap between germline ends came to 13 bases. There are 15 residues in the CDR3. The CDR3 loop is CASSLGDLHRETQYF. CDR3 DNA: TGTGCCAGCAGCTTAGGGGACTTACATCGAGAGACCCAGTACTTC.

The rearrangement links TRBV6-2 or TRBV6-3 to TRBJ2-1; TRBD2 matches at 8 bases. V lost 2 bases, J lost 8 bases, and 14 bases stayed unmatched. Germline-derived CDR1 and CDR2 are MNHEY and SVGEGT. The CDR3 has 17 amino acids. The CDR3 reads CASSYPSAGLVTYEQFF. DNA for the CDR3: TGTGCCAGCAGTTACCCCTCCGCGGGACTAGTGACCTATGAGCAGTTCTTC.

This clonotype came up a few times. CDR3 DNA sequence: TGCAGCGTTGTAGGTCAGATGGGCACTGAAGCTTTCTTT. Its translation: CSVVGQMGTEAFF. The V gene is TRBV29-1, the J gene TRBJ1-1; D gene ambiguous. The CDR3 totals 13 residues. V lost 4 bases and J 4 bases, leaving 13 bases between the germline ends. Germline-derived CDR1 and CDR2 are SQVTM and ANQGSEA.

The rearrangement joins TRBV30 to TRBJ2-2; the D gene is possibly TRBD1 (6 bases). The germline V gene has CDR1 GTSNPN and CDR2 SVGIG (reference sequence). The CDR3 totals 13 residues. V lost 4 bases to trimming and J lost 4 bases, with 10 bases between them. In DNA form, the CDR3 reads TGTGCCTGGAATGAGGGGGTCACCGGGGAGCTGTTTTTT. This codes for CAWNEGVTGELFF.